This T cell receptor beta chain was recorded in a study of T cell changes during pregnancy in multiple sclerosis. The V end was cut by 3 bases, the J end by 3 bases, with 13 bases between. This CDR3 contains 15 residues. Per germline, CDR1 LNHDA and CDR2 SQIVND (reference sequence). The assay was immunoSEQ multiplex PCR, and TCRdb's table has in-frame clones only and misses some. The sample contains approximately 40,000 clones, 70% to 90% of which appear only once. Sample: CD4+ T cells from peripheral blood mononuclear cells, taken before pregnancy. The receptor was derived from a female donor with multiple sclerosis, enrolled in a pregnancy study. The chain uses TRBV19 and TRBJ2-3; possible D gene TRBD1, 5 bases. The CDR3 DNA reads as TGTGCCAGTAGTATTTTGGTGGGGCAGACAGATACGCAGTATTTT. It encodes CASSILVGQTDTQYF.